The clone carrying this T cell receptor beta chain was detected ten times or more. Indicated time point: longitudinal time-point 2. Unsorted libraries were prepared from 2 million PBMCs held at -80 C. The sample comes from a study of neurological immune-mediated disorders. TCRdb analysed the 5' RACE reads with MiXCR anew, one entry per CDR3 protein. This repertoire shows about 90,000 distinct CDR3 sequences, roughly 13% found once; its top ten account for approximately 5%. V gave up 1 base and J gave up 1 base, with 11 bases separating them. Germline CDR1 reads SGDLS; CDR2 reads YYNGEE. The CDR3 runs to 15 residues.

The clonotype originates from a female donor with HTLV-1-associated myelopathy (HAM/TSP). Sequenced material: PBMCs. The genes are TRBV9 and TRBJ2-5; D unresolved. CDR3 DNA: TGTGCCAGCAGCGTAAGAGACTGGACCCAAGAGACCCAGTACTTC. As protein: CASSVRDWTQETQYF.